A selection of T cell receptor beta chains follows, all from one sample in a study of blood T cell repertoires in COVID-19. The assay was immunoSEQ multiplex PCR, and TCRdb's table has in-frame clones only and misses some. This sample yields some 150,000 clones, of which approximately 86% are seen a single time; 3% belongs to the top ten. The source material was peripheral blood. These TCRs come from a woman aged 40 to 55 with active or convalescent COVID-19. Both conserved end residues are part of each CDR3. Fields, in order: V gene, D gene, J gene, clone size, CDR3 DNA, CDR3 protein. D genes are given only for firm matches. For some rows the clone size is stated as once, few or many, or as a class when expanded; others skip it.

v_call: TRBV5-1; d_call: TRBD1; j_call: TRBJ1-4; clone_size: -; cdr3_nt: TGCGCCAGCAGCAAAAGACAGGGGGCAGCTAATGAAAAACTGTTTTTT; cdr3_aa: CASSKRQGAANEKLFF
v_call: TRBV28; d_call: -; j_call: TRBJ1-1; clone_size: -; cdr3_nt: TGTGCCAGCAGCCCTGGACAGCCAAGCACTGAAGCTTTCTTT; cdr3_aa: CASSPGQPSTEAFF
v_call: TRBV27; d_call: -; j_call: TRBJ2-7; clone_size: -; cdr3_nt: TGTGCCAGCAGTACCTGGACGGGGGAGCAGTACTTC; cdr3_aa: CASSTWTGEQYF
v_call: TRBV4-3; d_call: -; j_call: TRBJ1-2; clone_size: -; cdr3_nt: TGCGCCAGCAGCCAAGATAGCCGGGGCTACACCTTC; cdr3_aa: CASSQDSRGYTF
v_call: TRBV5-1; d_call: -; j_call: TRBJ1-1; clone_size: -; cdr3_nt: TGCGCCAGCAGCTTGGCCCGGGTGAACACTGAAGCTTTCTTT; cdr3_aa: CASSLARVNTEAFF
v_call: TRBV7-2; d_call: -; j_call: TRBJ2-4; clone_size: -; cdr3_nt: TGTGCCAGCAGCTTAAGGCAGGGAGGAGACATTCAGTACTTC; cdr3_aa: CASSLRQGGDIQYF
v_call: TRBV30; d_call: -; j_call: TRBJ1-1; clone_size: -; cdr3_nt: TGTGCCTGGAACCGGGAGCCGGGCGCCGAAGCTTTCTTT; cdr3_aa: CAWNREPGAEAFF
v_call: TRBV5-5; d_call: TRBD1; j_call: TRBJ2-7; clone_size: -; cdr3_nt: TGTGCCAGCAGCTTGGCCGCAGGACAGGGAGGTGGGTACGAGCAGTACTTC; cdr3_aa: CASSLAAGQGGGYEQYF
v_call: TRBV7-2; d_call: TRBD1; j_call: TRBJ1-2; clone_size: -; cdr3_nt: TGTGCCAGCAGCTTTCTGCCGGGACAGGGTCCTTATGGCTACACCTTC; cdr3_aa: CASSFLPGQGPYGYTF
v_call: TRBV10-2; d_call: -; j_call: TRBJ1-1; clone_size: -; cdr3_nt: TGCGCCAGCAGAGGCGGAGCCAATGAAGCTTTCTTT; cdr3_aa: CASRGGANEAFF
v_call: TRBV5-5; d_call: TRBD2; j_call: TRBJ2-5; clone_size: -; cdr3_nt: TGTGCCAGCAGCTTGAATGCGGGGAGGGGAGAGACCCAGTACTTC; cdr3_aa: CASSLNAGRGETQYF
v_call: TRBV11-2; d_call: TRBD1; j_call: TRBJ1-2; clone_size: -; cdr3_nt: TGTGCCAGCACCCCCTCCACAGGGGTCTATGGCTACACCTTC; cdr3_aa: CASTPSTGVYGYTF
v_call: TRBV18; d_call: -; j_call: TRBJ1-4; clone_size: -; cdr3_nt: TGTGCCAGCTCACTGCATGCCGGGACAACAACTAATGAAAAACTGTTTTTT; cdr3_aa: CASSLHAGTTTNEKLFF
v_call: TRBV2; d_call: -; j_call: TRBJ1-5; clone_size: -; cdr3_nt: TGTGCCAGCAGTGAAGACCCCAGGGTCAATCAGCCCCAGCATTTT; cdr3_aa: CASSEDPRVNQPQHF
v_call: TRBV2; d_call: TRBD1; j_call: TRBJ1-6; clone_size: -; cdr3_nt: TGTGCCAGCAGACGGACAGGGTTTTCACCCCTCCACTTT; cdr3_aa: CASRRTGFSPLHF
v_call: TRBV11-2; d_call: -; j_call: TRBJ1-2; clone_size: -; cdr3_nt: TGTGCCAGCAGCTTGCGCCCACAGGGAATAGTTAACTATGGCTACACCTTC; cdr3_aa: CASSLRPQGIVNYGYTF
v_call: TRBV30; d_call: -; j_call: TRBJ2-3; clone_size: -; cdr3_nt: TGTGCCTGGAGGATCTCAGGGGGAGGTACGCAGTATTTT; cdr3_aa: CAWRISGGGTQYF
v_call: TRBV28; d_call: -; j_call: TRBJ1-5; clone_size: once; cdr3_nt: TGTGCCAGCAGTTTGCGGGCTCCCCAGCATTTT; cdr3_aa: CASSLRAPQHF
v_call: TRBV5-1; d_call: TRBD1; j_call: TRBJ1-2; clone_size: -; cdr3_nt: TGCGCCAGCAGCCTCGCCGGGACAGGGGGGAACTATGGCTACACCTTC; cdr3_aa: CASSLAGTGGNYGYTF
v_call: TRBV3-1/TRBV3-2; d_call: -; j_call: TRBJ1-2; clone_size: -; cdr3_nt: TGTGCCAGCAGCCAAGATCCGCCAGGATTCTATGGCTACACCTTC; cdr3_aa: CASSQDPPGFYGYTF
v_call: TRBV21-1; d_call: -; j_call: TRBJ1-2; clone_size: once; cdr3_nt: TGTGCCAGCAGCACCCCCGGGACAGGGCCGGGACGAACTAACTATGGCTACACCTTC; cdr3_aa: CASSTPGTGPGRTNYGYTF
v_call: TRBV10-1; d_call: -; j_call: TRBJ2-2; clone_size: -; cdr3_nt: TGCGCCAGCATGAGGGGGACCGGGGAGCTGTTTTTT; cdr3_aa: CASMRGTGELFF
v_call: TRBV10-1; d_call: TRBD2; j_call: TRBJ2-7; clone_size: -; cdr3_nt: TGCGCCAGCAGTGAGTCAGGTCTAGCGGGAGAGCAGTACTTC; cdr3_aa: CASSESGLAGEQYF
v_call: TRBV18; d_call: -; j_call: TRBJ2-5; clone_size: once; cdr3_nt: TGTGCCAGCTTCAGCGACCCCCAAGAGACCCAGTACTTC; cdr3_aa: CASFSDPQETQYF
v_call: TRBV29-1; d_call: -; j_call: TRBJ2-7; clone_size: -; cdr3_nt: TGCAGCGTTGGAAGCAGGGGATACGAGCAGTACTTC; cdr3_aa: CSVGSRGYEQYF
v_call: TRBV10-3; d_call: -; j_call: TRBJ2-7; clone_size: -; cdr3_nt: TGTGCCATCAGTGAGTCTGGGGGAGGAGGCGAGCAGTACTTC; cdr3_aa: CAISESGGGGEQYF
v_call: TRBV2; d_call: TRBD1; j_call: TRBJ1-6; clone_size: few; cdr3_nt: TGTGCCAGCAGTGACAGGGGGGTCCCTAATAATTCACCCCTCCACTTT; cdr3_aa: CASSDRGVPNNSPLHF
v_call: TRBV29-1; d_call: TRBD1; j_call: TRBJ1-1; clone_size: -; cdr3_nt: TGCAGCGTTGAAGATAGGGGGCTCCGGACAGAAATGAACACTGAAGCTTTCTTT; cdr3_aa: CSVEDRGLRTEMNTEAFF
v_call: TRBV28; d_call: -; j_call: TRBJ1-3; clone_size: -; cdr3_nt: TGTGCCAGCATCCCCGGAGGAGCAGGAAACACCATATATTTT; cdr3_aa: CASIPGGAGNTIYF
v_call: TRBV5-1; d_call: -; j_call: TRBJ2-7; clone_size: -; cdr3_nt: TGCGCCAGTAGAGTGGGGGCAGGGACCTACGAGCAGTACTTC; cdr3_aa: CASRVGAGTYEQYF
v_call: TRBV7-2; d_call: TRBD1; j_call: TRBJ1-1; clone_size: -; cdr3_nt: TGTGCCAGCAGCCCCACCCCACGGACAGGAGGTGCGACTGAAGCTTTCTTT; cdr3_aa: CASSPTPRTGGATEAFF
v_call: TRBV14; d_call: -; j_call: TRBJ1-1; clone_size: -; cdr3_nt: TGTGCCAGCAGCCAGTACGGAGGCCGGGGATCGAACACTGAAGCTTTCTTT; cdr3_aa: CASSQYGGRGSNTEAFF
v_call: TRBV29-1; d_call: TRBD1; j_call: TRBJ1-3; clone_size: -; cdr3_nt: TGCAGCGTGAGGGCAGGGGGCTTCTCTGGAAACACCATATATTTT; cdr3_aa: CSVRAGGFSGNTIYF
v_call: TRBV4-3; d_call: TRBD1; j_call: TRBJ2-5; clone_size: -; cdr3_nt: TGCGCCAGCAGCCAAGCGGACAGGGGGAGGGAGACCCAGTACTTC; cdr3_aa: CASSQADRGRETQYF
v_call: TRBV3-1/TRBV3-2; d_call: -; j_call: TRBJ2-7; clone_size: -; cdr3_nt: TGTGCCAGCAGCCAAGGAGGAAGGTTCTACGAGCAGTACTTC; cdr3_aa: CASSQGGRFYEQYF
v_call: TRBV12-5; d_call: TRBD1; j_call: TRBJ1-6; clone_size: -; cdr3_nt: TGTGCTAGTGGTCCAACTCCCACAGGGGCTGTTAATTCACCCCTCCACTTT; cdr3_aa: CASGPTPTGAVNSPLHF
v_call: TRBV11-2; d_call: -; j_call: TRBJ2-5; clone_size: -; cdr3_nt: TGTGCCAGCAGCTCACAGCTTCAAGAGACCCAGTACTTC; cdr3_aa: CASSSQLQETQYF
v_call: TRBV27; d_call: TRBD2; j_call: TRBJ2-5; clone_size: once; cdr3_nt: TGTGCCAGCAGTTTTTTAGGCGGGGGGGAGACCCAGTACTTC; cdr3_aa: CASSFLGGGETQYF
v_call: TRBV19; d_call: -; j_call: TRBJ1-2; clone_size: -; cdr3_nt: TGTGCCAGTAGTTGTATGGGACATTACCCCAATGGCTACACCTTC; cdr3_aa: CASSCMGHYPNGYTF
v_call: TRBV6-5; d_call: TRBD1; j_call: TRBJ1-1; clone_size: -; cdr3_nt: TGTGCCAGCAGCGTGGGGACAGCCGAAGGGACTGAAGCTTTCTTT; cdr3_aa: CASSVGTAEGTEAFF
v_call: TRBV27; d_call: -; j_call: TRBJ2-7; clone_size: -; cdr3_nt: TGTGCCAGCAGTCGGTATCAGGACCTTCGGGAGGAGCAGTACTTC; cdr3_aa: CASSRYQDLREEQYF
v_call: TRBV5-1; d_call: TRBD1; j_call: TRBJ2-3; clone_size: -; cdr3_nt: TGCGCCAGCAGCTTGGGCGACAGGGATAGGGATACGCAGTATTTT; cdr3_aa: CASSLGDRDRDTQYF
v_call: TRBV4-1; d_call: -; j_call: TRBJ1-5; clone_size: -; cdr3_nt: TGCGCCAGCAGCCAAGGTGGCAGGGGCCCAAGCAATCAGCCCCAGCATTTT; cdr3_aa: CASSQGGRGPSNQPQHF